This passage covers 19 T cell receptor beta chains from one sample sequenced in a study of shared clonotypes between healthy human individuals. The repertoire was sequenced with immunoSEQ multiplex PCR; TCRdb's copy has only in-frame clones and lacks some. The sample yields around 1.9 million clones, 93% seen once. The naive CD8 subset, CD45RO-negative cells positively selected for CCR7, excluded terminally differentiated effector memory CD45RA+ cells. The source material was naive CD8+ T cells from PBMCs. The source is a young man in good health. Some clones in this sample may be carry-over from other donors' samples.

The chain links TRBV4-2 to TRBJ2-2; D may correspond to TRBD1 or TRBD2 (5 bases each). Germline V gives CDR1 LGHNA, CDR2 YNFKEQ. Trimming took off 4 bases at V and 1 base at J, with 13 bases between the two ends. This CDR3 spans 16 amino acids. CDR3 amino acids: CASSPPWGLNTGELFF. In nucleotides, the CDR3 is TGTGCCAGCAGCCCCCCGTGGGGGTTGAACACCGGGGAGCTGTTTTTT.

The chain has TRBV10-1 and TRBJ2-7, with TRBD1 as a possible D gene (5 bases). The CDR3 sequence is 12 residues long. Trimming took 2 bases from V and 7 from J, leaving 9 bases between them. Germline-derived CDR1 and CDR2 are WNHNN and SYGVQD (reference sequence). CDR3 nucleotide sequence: TGCGCCAGCAGTGAGGGGGCGCAGGAGCAGTACTTC. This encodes CASSEGAQEQYF.

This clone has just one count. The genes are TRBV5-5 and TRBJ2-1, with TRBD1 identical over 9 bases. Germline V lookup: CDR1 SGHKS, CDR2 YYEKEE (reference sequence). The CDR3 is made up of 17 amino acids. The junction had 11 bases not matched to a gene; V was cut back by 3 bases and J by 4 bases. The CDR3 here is CASSSTGDRVRYNEQFF. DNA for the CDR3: TGTGCCAGCAGCTCTACCGGGGACAGGGTCCGTTACAATGAGCAGTTCTTC.

CDR3 coding DNA: TGTGCCAGTAGTATTAAGGGGTTCGGCTATGGCTACACCTTC. Amino acid sequence: CASSIKGFGYGYTF. V usage is TRBV19 and J usage is TRBJ1-2; a weak D match, TRBD1 (5 bases). Germline loops: CDR1 LNHDA, CDR2 SQIVND (reference sequence). This CDR3 spans 14 amino acids. Trimming cost V 3 bases and J 4 bases, with 12 bases left between them.

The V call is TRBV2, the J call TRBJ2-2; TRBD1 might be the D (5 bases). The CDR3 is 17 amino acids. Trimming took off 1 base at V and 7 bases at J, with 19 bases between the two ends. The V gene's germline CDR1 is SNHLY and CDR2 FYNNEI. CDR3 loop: CASSEGMRQLRDGELFF. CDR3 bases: TGTGCCAGCAGTGAAGGGATGCGACAGTTAAGAGACGGGGAGCTGTTTTTT.

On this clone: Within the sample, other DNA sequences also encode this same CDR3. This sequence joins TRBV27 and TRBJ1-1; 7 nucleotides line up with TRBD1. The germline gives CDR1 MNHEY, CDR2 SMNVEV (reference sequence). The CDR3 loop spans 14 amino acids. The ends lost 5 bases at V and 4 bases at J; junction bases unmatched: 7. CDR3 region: CASSPDRVGTEAFF. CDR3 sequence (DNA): TGTGCCAGCAGTCCTGACAGGGTCGGCACTGAAGCTTTCTTT.

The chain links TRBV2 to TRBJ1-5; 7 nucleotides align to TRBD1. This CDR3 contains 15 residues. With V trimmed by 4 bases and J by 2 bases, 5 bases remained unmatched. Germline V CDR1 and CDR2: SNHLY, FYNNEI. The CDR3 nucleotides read TGTGCCAGCAGTGCCGGGGACAGCCGCAATCAGCCCCAGCATTTT. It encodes CASSAGDSRNQPQHF.

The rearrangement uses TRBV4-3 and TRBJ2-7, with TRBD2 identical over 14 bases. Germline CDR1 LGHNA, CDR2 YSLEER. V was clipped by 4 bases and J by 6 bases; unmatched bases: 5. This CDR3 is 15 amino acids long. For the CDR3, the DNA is TGCGCCAGCAGCCTGGGGACTAGCGGGAGTTTCGAGCAGTACTTC. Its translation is CASSLGTSGSFEQYF.

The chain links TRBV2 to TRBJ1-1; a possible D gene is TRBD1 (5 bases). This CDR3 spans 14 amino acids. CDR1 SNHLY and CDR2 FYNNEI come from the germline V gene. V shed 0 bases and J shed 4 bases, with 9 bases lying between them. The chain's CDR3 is CASSEAPGVTEAFF. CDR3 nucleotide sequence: TGTGCCAGCAGTGAAGCGCCGGGGGTCACTGAAGCTTTCTTT.

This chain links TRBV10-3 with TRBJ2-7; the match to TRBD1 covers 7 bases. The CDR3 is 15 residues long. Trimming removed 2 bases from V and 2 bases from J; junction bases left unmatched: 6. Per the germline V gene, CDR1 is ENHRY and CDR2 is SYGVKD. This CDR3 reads CAISEVGQPAYEQYF. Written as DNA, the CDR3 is TGTGCCATCAGTGAGGTGGGACAGCCCGCCTACGAGCAGTACTTC.

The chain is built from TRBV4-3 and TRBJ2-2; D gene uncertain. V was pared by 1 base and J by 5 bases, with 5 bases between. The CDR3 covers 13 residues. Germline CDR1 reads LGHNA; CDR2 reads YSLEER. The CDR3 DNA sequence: TGCGCCAGCAGCCAAGCTGGAACCGGGGAGCTGTTTTTT. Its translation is CASSQAGTGELFF.

CDR3 in amino acids: CASSPDGEYTGELFF. Written as DNA, the CDR3 is TGTGCCAGCAGCCCCGATGGGGAGTATACCGGGGAGCTGTTTTTT. The chain couples TRBV6-5 to TRBJ2-2; the D gene is possibly TRBD2 (5 bases). CDR1 is MNHEY and CDR2 is SVGAGI in the germline V gene. V shed 6 bases and J shed 5 bases, with 16 bases lying between them. There are 15 residues in the CDR3.

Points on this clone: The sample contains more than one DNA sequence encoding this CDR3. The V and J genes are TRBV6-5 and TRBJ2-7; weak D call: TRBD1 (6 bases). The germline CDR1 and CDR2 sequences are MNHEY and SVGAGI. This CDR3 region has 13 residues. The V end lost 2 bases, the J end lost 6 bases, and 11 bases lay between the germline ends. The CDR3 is CASSYTGSGEQYF. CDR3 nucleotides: TGTGCCAGCAGTTACACAGGGTCGGGCGAGCAGTACTTC.

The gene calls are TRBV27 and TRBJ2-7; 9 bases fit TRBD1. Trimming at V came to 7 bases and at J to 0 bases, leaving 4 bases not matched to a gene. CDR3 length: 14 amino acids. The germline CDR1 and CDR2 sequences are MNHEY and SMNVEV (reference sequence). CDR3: CASIDRGASYEQYF. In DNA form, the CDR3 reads TGTGCCAGCATCGACAGGGGGGCCTCCTACGAGCAGTACTTC.

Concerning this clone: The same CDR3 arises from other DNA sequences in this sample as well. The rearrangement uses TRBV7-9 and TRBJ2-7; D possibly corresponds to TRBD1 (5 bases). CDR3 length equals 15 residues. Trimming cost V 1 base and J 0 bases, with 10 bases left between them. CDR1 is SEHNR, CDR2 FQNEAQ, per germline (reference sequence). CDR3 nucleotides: TGTGCCAGCAGCTTAGGAGACAGAAACTCCTACGAGCAGTACTTC. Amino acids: CASSLGDRNSYEQYF.

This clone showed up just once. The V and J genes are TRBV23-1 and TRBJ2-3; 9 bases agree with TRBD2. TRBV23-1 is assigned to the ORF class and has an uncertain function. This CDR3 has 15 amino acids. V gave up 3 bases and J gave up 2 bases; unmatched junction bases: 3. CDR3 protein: CASSQSSGNTDTQYF. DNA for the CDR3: TGCGCCAGCAGTCAGTCTAGCGGGAACACAGATACGCAGTATTTT.

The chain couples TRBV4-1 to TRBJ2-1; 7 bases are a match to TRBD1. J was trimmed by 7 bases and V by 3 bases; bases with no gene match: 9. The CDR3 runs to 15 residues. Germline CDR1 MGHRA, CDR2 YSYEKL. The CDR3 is CASSQPVRGFNEQFF. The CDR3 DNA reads TGCGCCAGCAGCCAGCCTGTCAGGGGGTTTAATGAGCAGTTCTTC.

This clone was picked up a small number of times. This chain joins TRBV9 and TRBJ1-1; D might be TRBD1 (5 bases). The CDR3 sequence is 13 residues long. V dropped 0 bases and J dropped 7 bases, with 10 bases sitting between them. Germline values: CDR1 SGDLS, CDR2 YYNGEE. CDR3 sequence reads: CASSVAGGHEAFF. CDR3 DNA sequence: TGTGCCAGCAGCGTAGCGGGGGGTCATGAAGCTTTCTTT.

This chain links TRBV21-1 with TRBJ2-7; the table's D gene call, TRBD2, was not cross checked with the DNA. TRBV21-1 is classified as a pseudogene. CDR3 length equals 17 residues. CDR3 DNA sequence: TGTGCCAGCAGCAAACAATGGGTAGCGGGCGTTCTCTACGAGCAGTACTTC. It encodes CASSKQWVAGVLYEQYF.